Sequencing of this T cell receptor beta chain was carried out in a study of blood T cell repertoires in COVID-19. The V and J ends lost 6 bases and 8 bases respectively, with 11 bases between them. The CDR3 totals 13 residues. Sequenced by immunoSEQ multiplex PCR; TCRdb stores in-frame clones only, minus some. The sample has about 75,000 clones, approximately 88% seen once. The material sequenced was peripheral blood. The sequence was collected from a human donor in a cohort sampled during active COVID-19. V and J are TRBV12-3 or TRBV12-4 and TRBJ1-6; D possibly corresponds to TRBD1 (6 bases). The CDR3 sequence is CASSRQDYSPLHF. The CDR3 DNA follows: TGTGCCAGCAGCCGACAGGATTATTCACCCCTCCACTTT.